The 26 T cell receptor beta chains presented below share a single source sample, sequenced in a study of identical twins. Each CDR3 protein is one row after TCRdb ran MiXCR on the 5' RACE reads. The sample yields about 550,000 distinct CDR3 sequences, 20% to 25% seen once. The same sample was also used in a study of yellow fever vaccine responses in identical twins.

Sequenced sample: CD4+ T cells sorted from blood. Receptor source: a woman aged 18 to 35 in good health.

This clonotype was seen a handful of times. The gene calls are TRBV27 and TRBJ2-3; D perhaps matches TRBD2 (7 bases). CDR1 MNHEY and CDR2 SMNVEV come from the germline V gene (reference sequence). The V end was cut by 2 bases, the J end by 4 bases, with 16 bases between. The CDR3 contains 16 residues. Here the CDR3 reads CASSLKVGGRADTQYF. The CDR3 bases are TGTGCCAGCAGTTTAAAGGTGGGGGGGCGCGCAGATACGCAGTATTTT.

This chain connects TRBV9 to TRBJ2-5, with 13 bases that match TRBD2. Germline V gene lookup returns CDR1 SGDLS and CDR2 YYNGEE. V dropped 4 bases and J dropped 0; count of bases not matched to a gene: 18. CDR3 length equals 21 residues. The CDR3 is CASSTTINTGLAGRYQETQYF. The CDR3 DNA reads TGTGCCAGCAGCACCACGATCAACACGGGACTAGCGGGGAGATACCAAGAGACCCAGTACTTC.

This clonotype was observed at least ten times. The rearrangement joins TRBV3-1 to TRBJ2-7; a possible D gene is TRBD2 (6 bases). This CDR3 region has 15 residues. Looked up from germline, CDR1 is LGHDT and CDR2 is YNNKEL (reference sequence). Trimming pared 1 base from V and 2 bases from J, leaving 12 bases between. CDR3 in amino acids: CASSQVRRETYEQYF. CDR3 sequence (DNA): TGTGCCAGCAGCCAAGTTCGCCGGGAGACCTACGAGCAGTACTTC.

V is TRBV5-5 and J is TRBJ2-2; 14 bases are shared with TRBD2. Germline V gene sequence: CDR1 SGHKS, CDR2 YYEKEE (reference sequence). Trimming removed 5 bases from V and 6 bases from J; junction bases left unmatched: 3. The CDR3 is 15 amino acids. This chain's CDR3 is CASRPGLAGAGELFF. In nucleotides, the CDR3 is TGTGCCAGCAGACCGGGACTAGCGGGAGCCGGGGAGCTGTTTTTT. Complete variable domain (other parts from reference TRBV5-5 and TRBJ2-2): DAGVTQSPTHLIKTRGQQVTLRCSPISGHKSVSWYQQVLGQGPQFIFQYYEKEERGRGNFPDRFSARQFPNYSSELNVNALLLGDSALYLCASRPGLAGAGELFFGEGSRLTVL.

This clonotype showed up just a few times. The chain recombines TRBV6-1 with TRBJ2-3, with TRBD1 matching 9 bases. Germline V CDR1 and CDR2: MNHNS, SASEGT. Trimming removed 6 bases from V and 1 base from J; junction bases left unmatched: 2. There are 14 residues in the CDR3. The CDR3 DNA reads as TGTGCCAGCAGAACAGGGGGCCGCACAGATACGCAGTATTTT. Its translation is CASRTGGRTDTQYF.

The chain joins TRBV19 to TRBJ2-4; D is uncertain. With 3 bases removed from V and 8 bases from J, the gap between germline ends came to 8 bases. Germline values: CDR1 LNHDA, CDR2 SQIVND (reference sequence). CDR3 length: 12 amino acids. CDR3 bases: TGTGCCAGTAGTATCCCCCGGCACATTCAGTACTTC. This codes for CASSIPRHIQYF.

This clonotype was found many times. V gene TRBV4-1 combines with J gene TRBJ1-1; no firm D call. V gave up 6 bases and J gave up 11 bases, with 13 bases separating them. This CDR3 is built from 11 residues. Per germline, CDR1 MGHRA and CDR2 YSYEKL. CDR3 amino acids: CASRTGGEAFF. CDR3 DNA sequence: TGCGCCAGCAGAACCGGTGGAGAGGCTTTCTTT.

This chain links TRBV7-6 with TRBJ2-3; 13 bases match TRBD2. CDR3 length: 16 amino acids. V gave up 8 bases and J gave up 9 bases; unmatched junction bases: 14. The germline V gene encodes CDR1 SGHVS and CDR2 FNYEAQ. The DNA of the CDR3 is TGTGCCAGCCTGCCTCTAGGACTAGCGGGGGAGCGCACGCAGTATTTT. This translates into CASLPLGLAGERTQYF. The whole variable domain, remainder taken from reference TRBV7-6 and TRBJ2-3, is GAGVSQSPRYKVTKRGQDVALRCDPISGHVSLYWYRQALGQGPEFLTYFNYEAQQDKSGLPNDRFSAERPEGSISTLTIQRTEQRDSAMYRCASLPLGLAGERTQYFGPGTRLTVL.

The CDR3 region is CASSGTGGYNEQFF. The CDR3, as DNA: TGTGCCAGCAGCGGGACCGGGGGGTACAATGAGCAGTTCTTC. The chain joins TRBV9 to TRBJ2-1, with TRBD2 matching 7 bases. Germline CDR1 and CDR2: SGDLS and YYNGEE. The junction had 4 bases not matched to a gene; V was cut back by 3 bases and J by 4 bases. The CDR3 totals 14 residues.

The J gene is TRBJ2-3, the V gene TRBV24-1, with D possibly matching TRBD2 (6 bases). V was clipped by 4 bases and J by 0 bases, with 16 bases between them. CDR3 length: 17 residues. Germline-derived CDR1 and CDR2 are KGHDR and SFDVKD. CDR3 region: CATSETPQGLSTDTQYF. CDR3 in DNA: TGTGCCACCAGTGAAACCCCCCAGGGACTCAGCACAGATACGCAGTATTTT.

The rearrangement joins TRBV20-1 to TRBJ2-3; D ambiguous. Deletions cut 6 bases from V and 2 bases from J, with 6 bases between. Germline values: CDR1 DFQATT, CDR2 SNEGSKA (reference sequence). There are 11 residues in the CDR3. The CDR3: CSAHLTDTQYF. DNA for the CDR3: TGCAGTGCCCACCTCACAGATACGCAGTATTTT.

This clonotype showed up just once. The chain recombines TRBV28 with TRBJ2-1; 15 bases are a match to TRBD2. V dropped 7 bases and J dropped 6; count of bases not matched to a gene: 7. The CDR3 is 16 amino acids. Germline values: CDR1 MDHEN, CDR2 SYDVKM. CDR3 protein: CASIWTSGRAFNEQFF. The CDR3 DNA reads TGTGCCAGCATCTGGACTAGCGGGAGGGCCTTCAATGAGCAGTTCTTC.

V gene TRBV18 combines with J gene TRBJ2-1; 8 nucleotides line up with TRBD2. There are 17 residues in the CDR3. The germline CDR1 and CDR2 sequences are KGHSH and LQKENI. With 3 bases clipped from V and 4 bases from J, the junction kept 11 bases outside the gene matches. The CDR3 here is CASSPQATGGKYNEQFF. The DNA of the CDR3 is TGTGCCAGCTCACCGCAGGCGACGGGAGGGAAATACAATGAGCAGTTCTTC.

The chain is built from TRBV7-9 and TRBJ2-5, with D uncertain. The CDR3 is made up of 14 amino acids. Trimming removed 4 bases from V and 1 base from J, with 10 bases in between. Germline V gene data show CDR1 as SEHNR and CDR2 as FQNEAQ (reference sequence). The CDR3 sequence is CASSSRLPQETQYF. Here the CDR3 DNA reads TGTGCCAGCAGCTCCCGACTGCCCCAAGAGACCCAGTACTTC.

This clonotype was seen a handful of times. The V call is TRBV5-1, the J call TRBJ1-2, with 7 bases fitting TRBD1. The germline V gene has CDR1 SGHRS and CDR2 YFSETQ. This CDR3 has 14 amino acids. With V trimmed by 0 bases and J by 7 bases, 6 bases remained unmatched. The CDR3 DNA follows: TGCGCCAGCAGCTTGGATCCACAGGGGCCTGGCTACACCTTC. Protein: CASSLDPQGPGYTF.

The gene calls are TRBV5-1 and TRBJ2-1; 15 bases line up with TRBD2. The germline CDR1 and CDR2 sequences are SGHRS and YFSETQ. Losses at the gene ends were 4 bases for V and 8 bases for J; bases not matched to a gene: 7. This CDR3 is 16 amino acids long. DNA for the CDR3: TGCGCCAGCAGCCACAGGACTAGCGGGGGGGCGCATGAGCAGTTCTTC. Its translation: CASSHRTSGGAHEQFF.

This chain links TRBV7-3 with TRBJ2-5; D is ambiguous. Germline assignment: CDR1 SGHTA and CDR2 FQGTGA. V was shortened by 3 bases and J by 5 bases, with 13 bases between the two germline ends. The CDR3 has 14 residues. The CDR3 coding sequence is TGTGCCAGCAGCTTTTCATCGTACGCGGAGACCCAGTACTTC. Translating it yields CASSFSSYAETQYF.

This clonotype showed up just a few times. The V and J genes are TRBV12-3 or TRBV12-4 and TRBJ2-5; the match to TRBD2 covers 11 bases. The CDR3 is 16 residues long. The trim removed 2 bases at V and 5 bases at J, leaving 7 bases unmatched. CDR3 nucleotides: TGTGCCAGCAGTTTAAATAGCGGGGGGGCCGGGGAGACCCAGTACTTC. Residues: CASSLNSGGAGETQYF.

V and J are TRBV7-8 and TRBJ2-3; 7 nucleotides agree with TRBD1. Germline-derived CDR1 and CDR2 are SGHVS and FQNEAQ. Unmatched junction bases numbered 18, after V lost 4 bases and J lost 5 bases. This CDR3 is built from 18 residues. DNA of the CDR3: TGTGCCAGCAGCTCCCCAGGGACAGCTCATAAAGGGGGAGATACGCAGTATTTT. Residues: CASSSPGTAHKGGDTQYF.

This chain connects TRBV19 to TRBJ2-2; possibly TRBD1 for D (6 bases). V was cut by 8 bases and J by 1 base, with 20 bases left in between. There are 17 residues in the CDR3. Germline V CDR1 and CDR2: LNHDA, SQIVND (reference sequence). For the CDR3, the DNA is TGTGCCAGTTACCCCCCCGGACAGACTTTGAACACCGGGGAGCTGTTTTTT. Translation: CASYPPGQTLNTGELFF.

The chain recombines TRBV2 with TRBJ1-2, with D maybe TRBD1 (5 bases). Germline V lookup: CDR1 SNHLY, CDR2 FYNNEI. V gave up 9 bases and J gave up 0 bases, with 17 bases separating them. The CDR3 length is 15 residues. CDR3 nucleotide sequence: TGTGCCAGTAAAGAGAGGGGCCCTTCTAACTATGGCTACACCTTC. As protein: CASKERGPSNYGYTF.

This clonotype was seen a few times. The rearrangement links TRBV12-3 or TRBV12-4 to TRBJ2-1; 11 bases agree with TRBD2. The CDR3 runs 18 residues. J was trimmed by 5 bases and V by 3 bases; bases with no gene match: 12. The CDR3 here is CASSFLTSGKRGHNEQFF. As DNA, the CDR3 is TGTGCCAGCAGTTTTTTGACTAGCGGGAAGCGGGGCCACAATGAGCAGTTCTTC.

This chain connects TRBV12-3 or TRBV12-4 to TRBJ2-3; 7 bases match TRBD2. CDR3 length: 15 amino acids. Unmatched junction bases numbered 5, after V lost 3 bases and J lost 2 bases. The CDR3 loop reads CASSFASGTTDTQYF. The CDR3 DNA is TGTGCCAGCAGTTTCGCTAGCGGAACCACAGATACGCAGTATTTT.

The chain joins TRBV14 to TRBJ1-3; D gene uncertain. There are 16 residues in the CDR3. The V gene lost 5 bases and the J gene lost 4 bases, with 18 bases spanning the gap. Germline V lookup: CDR1 SGHDN, CDR2 FVKESK. CDR3 sequence: CASSSYLLSEGNTIYF. The CDR3, as DNA: TGTGCCAGCAGCTCCTACTTACTGTCGGAAGGAAACACCATATATTTT.

This clonotype was seen at least ten times. The chain couples TRBV5-1 to TRBJ2-2; D is unresolved. This CDR3 comprises 15 residues. The germline CDR1 and CDR2 sequences are SGHRS and YFSETQ. V was pared by 4 bases and J by 0 bases, with 10 bases between. The CDR3 DNA sequence: TGCGCCAGCAGCGTCGTCAGCACGAACACCGGGGAGCTGTTTTTT. As protein: CASSVVSTNTGELFF.

The DNA of the CDR3 is TGTGCCAGCAGCCCATATAGCGGGAGCTCCTACGAGCAGTACTTC. It translates to CASSPYSGSSYEQYF. V gene TRBV6-1 combines with J gene TRBJ2-7; 9 bases agree with TRBD2. The V gene's germline CDR1 is MNHNS and CDR2 SASEGT. This CDR3 has 15 residues. V was pared by 6 bases and J by 0 bases, with 6 bases of the junction left unmatched.